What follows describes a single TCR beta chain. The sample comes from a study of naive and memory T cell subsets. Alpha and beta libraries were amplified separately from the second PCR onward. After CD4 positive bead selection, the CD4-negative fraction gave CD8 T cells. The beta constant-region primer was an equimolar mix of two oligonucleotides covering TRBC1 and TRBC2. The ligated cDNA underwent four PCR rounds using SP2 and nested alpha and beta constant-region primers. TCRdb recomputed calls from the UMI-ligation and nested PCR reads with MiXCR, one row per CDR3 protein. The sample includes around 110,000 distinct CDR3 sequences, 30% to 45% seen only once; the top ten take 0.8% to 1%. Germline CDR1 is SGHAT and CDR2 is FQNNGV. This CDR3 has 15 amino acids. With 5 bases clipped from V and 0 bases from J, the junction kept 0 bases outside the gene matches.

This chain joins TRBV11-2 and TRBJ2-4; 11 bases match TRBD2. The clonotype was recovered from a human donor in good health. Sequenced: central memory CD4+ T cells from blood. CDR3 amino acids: CASSGLAGAKNIQYF. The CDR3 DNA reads TGTGCCAGCAGCGGACTAGCGGGAGCCAAAAACATTCAGTACTTC.